The 6 T cell receptor beta chains reported below all come from one sample, sequenced in a study of blood T cell repertoires in COVID-19. The protocol was immunoSEQ multiplex PCR, while the TCRdb copy is restricted to in-frame clones and leaves out a portion. The profile covers 150,000 to 200,000 clones, with approximately 86% appearing a single time and under 9.5% taken by the ten largest. The sequenced sample was peripheral blood. These receptors all come from a man aged 50 to 59 with active or convalescent COVID-19.

This clone was observed a handful of times. The chain joins TRBV10-1 to TRBJ2-7, with 8 bases lining up with TRBD2. Germline CDR1 is WNHNN and CDR2 is SYGVQD (reference sequence). CDR3 length: 14 residues. The V segment lost 6 bases and the J segment 3 bases; nucleotides outside the gene matches: 7. CDR3: CASSPASGHYEQYF. The CDR3 DNA sequence: TGCGCCAGCAGCCCGGCTAGCGGGCACTACGAGCAGTACTTC.

The chain recombines TRBV5-4 with TRBJ2-1; D not resolved. This CDR3 comprises 13 residues. Looked up from germline, CDR1 is SGHNT and CDR2 is YYREEE (reference sequence). Trimming took off 4 bases at V and 6 bases at J, with 11 bases between the two ends. In nucleotides, the CDR3 is TGTGCCAGCAGCGGAACAGTTCGCAATGAGCAGTTCTTC. It yields the protein CASSGTVRNEQFF.

J is TRBJ1-1 and V is TRBV7-9; 8 nucleotides align to TRBD1. The CDR3 sequence is 12 residues long. V lost 4 bases to trimming and J lost 11 bases; unmatched junction nucleotides: 6. Germline V gene sequence: CDR1 SEHNR, CDR2 FQNEAQ (reference sequence). The CDR3 DNA sequence: TGTGCCAGCAGCTCAGGGGGCAGGGGGGCTTTCTTT. Its protein is CASSSGGRGAFF.

This rearrangement joins TRBV27 to TRBJ1-4; the match to TRBD1 covers 10 bases. The junction had 4 bases not matched to a gene; V was cut back by 3 bases and J by 6 bases. There are 15 residues in the CDR3. From germline, CDR1 is MNHEY and CDR2 SMNVEV (reference sequence). The CDR3 nucleotides read TGTGCCAGCAGTTTGGCCGGGACAGGGGATGAAAAACTGTTTTTT. This translates into CASSLAGTGDEKLFF.

The chain joins TRBV3-1 (or the pseudogene TRBV3-2) to TRBJ1-2; D is possibly TRBD1 (5 bases). The CDR3 length is 12 residues. V was shortened by 2 bases and J by 8 bases, with 9 bases between the two germline ends. Per germline, CDR1 LGHDT and CDR2 YNNKEL (reference sequence). CDR3 sequence reads: CASSQPGWGYTF. The CDR3 DNA reads as TGTGCCAGCAGCCAACCAGGGTGGGGCTACACCTTC.

The J gene is TRBJ2-3, the V gene TRBV4-1, with 9 bases aligning to TRBD2. Germline values: CDR1 MGHRA, CDR2 YSYEKL. The V segment lost 5 bases and the J segment 4 bases; nucleotides outside the gene matches: 7. The CDR3 is made up of 15 amino acids. CDR3: CASSSLAGGADTQYF. DNA for the CDR3: TGCGCCAGCAGCTCACTGGCGGGGGGGGCAGATACGCAGTATTTT.